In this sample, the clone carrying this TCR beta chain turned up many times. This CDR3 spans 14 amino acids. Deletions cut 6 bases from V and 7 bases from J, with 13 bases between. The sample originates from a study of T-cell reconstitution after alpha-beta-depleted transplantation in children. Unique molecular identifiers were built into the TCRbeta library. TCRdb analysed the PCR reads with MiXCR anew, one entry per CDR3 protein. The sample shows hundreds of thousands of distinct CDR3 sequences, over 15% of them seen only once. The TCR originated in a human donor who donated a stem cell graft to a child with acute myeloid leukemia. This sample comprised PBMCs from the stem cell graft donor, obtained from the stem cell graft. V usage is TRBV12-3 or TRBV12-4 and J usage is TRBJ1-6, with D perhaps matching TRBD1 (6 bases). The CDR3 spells CASSLTGLNSPLHF. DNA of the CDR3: TGTGCCAGCAGCCTAACAGGGTTGAATTCACCCCTCCACTTT.